These T cell receptor beta chains were read from a single sample in a study of cytomegalovirus exposure and HLA in healthy donors. Clones were read by immunoSEQ multiplex PCR, and TCRdb kept only the in-frame ones, dropping some. In the table there are fewer than 140,000 clones, about 70% of which are singletons. The sequenced material came from PBMCs. These receptors were obtained from a woman between 45 and 65 years old in good health and CMV-seropositive. CDR3s include the opening cysteine and the closing phenylalanine or tryptophan. Each record gives: clone size, V gene, D gene, J gene, CDR3 protein, CDR3 DNA. A D gene is named only where the DNA matches it firmly. Size is omitted from some rows. Given values are once, few, many or a class for expanded clones.

-,TRBV7-9,-,TRBJ1-6,CASSLGGSPLHF,TGTGCCAGCAGCTTGGGAGGTTCACCCCTCCACTTT
-,TRBV6-5,-,TRBJ1-2,CASSPGVGGYTF,TGTGCCAGCAGCCCCGGGGTGGGTGGCTACACCTTC
-,TRBV7-9,-,TRBJ1-6,CASSLGLGRVGSPLHF,TGTGCCAGCAGCTTAGGTTTGGGGAGGGTGGGATCACCCCTCCACTTT
-,TRBV18,-,TRBJ1-2,CASSPQGDYGYTF,TGTGCCAGCTCACCCCAAGGGGACTATGGCTACACCTTC
-,TRBV28,TRBD1,TRBJ1-5,CASSPGTGGTRPQHF,TGTGCCAGCAGTCCCGGGACAGGGGGTACTCGGCCCCAGCATTTT
-,TRBV5-1,TRBD2,TRBJ2-7,CASSPGLAGGLGSYEQYF,TGCGCCAGCAGCCCCGGACTAGCGGGGGGGCTGGGCTCCTACGAGCAGTACTTC
few,TRBV6-1,TRBD1,TRBJ1-2,CASSRARGDYGYTF,TGTGCCAGCAGCCGTGCCAGGGGGGACTATGGCTACACCTTC
-,TRBV11-3,TRBD2,TRBJ2-1,CASSPLRGEGNEQFF,TGTGCCAGCAGCCCCCTCCGGGGGGAAGGCAATGAGCAGTTCTTC
-,TRBV5-1,TRBD1,TRBJ1-2,CASSPETGNYGYTF,TGCGCCAGCAGCCCTGAGACAGGGAACTATGGCTACACCTTC
-,TRBV30,-,TRBJ2-2,CAWSVPRSANTGELFF,TGTGCCTGGAGTGTACCACGGAGCGCGAACACCGGGGAGCTGTTTTTT
-,TRBV25-1,TRBD1,TRBJ1-2,CASRPGGQGALPMAYTF,TGTGCCAGCAGGCCCGGGGGACAGGGGGCGCTTCCTATGGCGTACACCTTC
-,TRBV7-9,-,TRBJ2-2,CASRPRGADPGELFF,TGTGCCAGCAGACCCCGGGGGGCGGACCCCGGGGAGCTGTTTTTT
-,TRBV7-9,-,TRBJ1-3,CASSLAWQDALRNTIYF,TGTGCCAGCAGCTTAGCTTGGCAGGATGCTCTTCGGAACACCATATATTTT
-,TRBV30,TRBD1,TRBJ1-2,CAWSVRDSYGYTF,TGTGCCTGGAGTGTACGGGACAGCTATGGCTACACCTTC
-,TRBV28,TRBD2,TRBJ2-7,CASREGLARYEQYF,TGTGCCAGCAGGGAGGGACTAGCCCGCTACGAGCAGTACTTC
-,TRBV9,TRBD2,TRBJ2-1,CASSTGLAENEQFF,TGTGCCAGCAGCACCGGACTAGCGGAGAATGAGCAGTTCTTC
-,TRBV7-2,TRBD1,TRBJ1-3,CASSLDRGTGGNTIYF,TGTGCCAGCAGCCTCGACAGGGGAACGGGTGGAAACACCATATATTTT
-,TRBV11-1,TRBD2,TRBJ2-7,CASSTGGDLSYEQYF,TGTGCCAGCAGCACCGGGGGGGACCTCTCCTACGAGCAGTACTTC
-,TRBV27,TRBD1,TRBJ1-1,CASSAGTALNTEAFF,TGTGCCAGCAGCGCCGGGACAGCGTTGAACACTGAAGCTTTCTTT
once,TRBV5-1,TRBD2,TRBJ2-7,CASSPDSGGTPYEQYF,TGCGCCAGCAGCCCGGACAGCGGGGGGACTCCCTACGAGCAGTACTTC
-,TRBV6-1,TRBD1,TRBJ2-7,CASSDFWDRGSYEQYF,TGTGCCAGCAGTGATTTTTGGGACAGGGGATCCTACGAGCAGTACTTC
-,TRBV28,TRBD1,TRBJ2-1,CASSFGGQGYNEQFF,TGTGCCAGCAGTTTTGGAGGACAGGGATACAATGAGCAGTTCTTC
-,TRBV5-4,-,TRBJ2-3,CASSSDGGGKDTQYF,TGTGCCAGCAGCAGCGATGGGGGGGGCAAAGATACGCAGTATTTT
-,TRBV5-1,-,TRBJ2-1,CASSLNRHYNEQFF,TGCGCCAGCAGCTTGAACAGGCATTACAATGAGCAGTTCTTC
-,TRBV7-9,-,TRBJ2-7,CASSLAGPHREQYF,TGTGCCAGCAGCTTAGCGGGCCCCCACAGGGAGCAGTACTTC
-,TRBV7-9,-,TRBJ1-1,CASSAPTGENTEAFF,TGTGCCAGCAGCGCACCAACGGGGGAGAACACTGAAGCTTTCTTT
-,TRBV28,-,TRBJ1-5,CASSLALSNQPQHF,TGTGCCAGCAGTTTAGCACTAAGCAATCAGCCCCAGCATTTT
-,TRBV28,TRBD1,TRBJ1-2,CASSLYQGANGYTF,TGTGCCAGCAGTTTATATCAGGGGGCTAATGGCTACACCTTC
once,TRBV7-2,-,TRBJ1-2,CASSLLTGYDYGYTF,TGTGCCAGCAGCTTACTCACAGGGTATGACTATGGCTACACCTTC
-,TRBV7-9,-,TRBJ1-2,CASSFLTDSYGYTF,TGTGCCAGCAGCTTCCTTACAGATTCCTATGGCTACACCTTC
-,TRBV9,TRBD1,TRBJ1-2,CASSAQGALDGYTF,TGTGCCAGCAGCGCCCAGGGGGCGCTGGATGGCTACACCTTC
-,TRBV29-1,-,TRBJ1-2,CSVGQGDYGYTF,TGCAGCGTTGGTCAGGGTGACTATGGCTACACCTTC
-,TRBV4-2,TRBD1,TRBJ1-2,CASSQLWTGPLYGYTF,TGTGCCAGCAGCCAACTTTGGACAGGCCCCCTCTATGGCTACACCTTC
-,TRBV11-3,TRBD1,TRBJ1-1,CASSFRTGAYTEAFF,TGTGCCAGCAGCTTCCGGACAGGGGCGTACACTGAAGCTTTCTTT
-,TRBV7-9,-,TRBJ1-4,CASSGRGELDEKLFF,TGTGCCAGCAGCGGCCGCGGGGAGTTGGATGAAAAACTGTTTTTT
-,TRBV9,-,TRBJ1-2,CASSVASSGQIYGYTF,TGTGCCAGCAGCGTAGCTTCCTCCGGACAGATCTATGGCTACACCTTC
few,TRBV27,-,TRBJ2-1,CASSSGSPETYNEQFF,TGTGCCAGCAGTTCAGGTTCGCCCGAGACCTACAATGAGCAGTTCTTC
-,TRBV19,-,TRBJ1-3,CASTWTPGSSGNTIYF,TGTGCCAGTACTTGGACACCAGGAAGCTCTGGAAACACCATATATTTT
-,TRBV28,TRBD1,TRBJ2-7,CASSPGQMNEQYF,TGTGCCAGCAGTCCGGGACAGATGAACGAGCAGTACTTC
-,TRBV9,TRBD2,TRBJ2-3,CASSGQLADFPDTQYF,TGTGCCAGCAGCGGCCAACTAGCGGACTTCCCAGATACGCAGTATTTT
-,TRBV7-9,-,TRBJ1-1,CSSSLYTGNTEAFF,TGTTCCAGCAGCTTATATACAGGGAACACTGAAGCTTTCTTT
-,TRBV29-1,-,TRBJ1-1,CSVEGQEGKLNTEAFF,TGCAGCGTTGAAGGTCAGGAGGGGAAATTGAACACTGAAGCTTTCTTT
-,TRBV27,-,TRBJ2-2,CASKMGGTGELFF,TGTGCTTCGAAAATGGGGGGTACCGGGGAGCTGTTTTTT
once,TRBV6-4,-,TRBJ1-6,CASSALQDYNSPLHF,TGTGCCAGCAGTGCATTACAGGATTATAATTCACCCCTCCACTTT
-,TRBV19,-,TRBJ2-3,CASKNWGGPDTQYF,TGTGCCAGTAAAAATTGGGGGGGGCCAGATACGCAGTATTTT
-,TRBV7-9,TRBD1,TRBJ1-2,CASSSEGGQYYGYTF,TGTGCCAGCAGTTCCGAGGGGGGACAGTACTATGGCTACACCTTC
once,TRBV4-3,TRBD1,TRBJ2-7,CASSHRTGGYEQYF,TGCGCCAGCAGCCATAGGACAGGGGGCTACGAGCAGTACTTC
-,TRBV2,-,TRBJ2-1,CASSEDRGTYNEQFF,TGTGCCAGCAGTGAAGATCGGGGGACCTACAATGAGCAGTTCTTC
-,TRBV6-5,-,TRBJ2-5,CASSGAGETQYF,TGTGCCAGCTCGGGTGCAGGGGAGACCCAGTACTTC
-,TRBV7-9,TRBD1,TRBJ2-3,CASSFGQGVHTQYF,TGTGCCAGCAGCTTTGGTCAGGGGGTTCATACGCAGTATTTT
-,TRBV7-3,TRBD1,TRBJ1-2,CASSLGTGRTSTF,TGTGCCAGCAGCTTAGGGACAGGGAGAACTAGCACCTTC
many,TRBV5-1,-,TRBJ1-4,CASSLAAGRVDEKLFF,TGCGCCAGCAGCTTGGCGGCAGGGCGTGTTGATGAAAAACTGTTTTTT
few,TRBV4-2,-,TRBJ2-5,CASSQGVLGVAQETQYF,TGTGCCAGCAGTCAAGGGGTCCTCGGGGTTGCCCAAGAGACCCAGTACTTC
-,TRBV28,TRBD1,TRBJ1-4,CASSTIQGGNEKLFF,TGTGCCAGCAGTACCATACAGGGGGGGAATGAAAAACTGTTTTTT